This entry lists 5 T cell receptor beta chains sequenced from one sample in a study of early T cells in non-severe SARS-CoV-2 infection. TCRdb re-called the 5' RACE reads with MiXCR, one entry per CDR3 protein. The data hold 35,000 to 50,000 distinct CDR3 sequences, with roughly 7.1% observed a single time. The sample comprised whole blood. These receptors were collected from an adult who was a healthcare worker with PCR-confirmed SARS-CoV-2 infection or an uninfected control (not recorded which).

In this sample, this clonotype turned up a few times. The chain joins TRBV7-6 to TRBJ2-7, with D perhaps matching TRBD1 or TRBD2 (7 bases each). The CDR3 covers 15 residues. Germline CDR1 and CDR2: SGHVS and FNYEAQ. The V gene lost 1 base and the J gene lost 2 bases, with 12 bases spanning the gap. The CDR3 here is CASSLGEGATYEQYF. In nucleotides, the CDR3 is TGTGCCAGCAGCTTAGGGGAGGGGGCCACCTACGAGCAGTACTTC.

The V and J genes are TRBV5-1 and TRBJ1-1, with TRBD1 as a possible D gene (5 bases). Trimming pared 0 bases from V and 1 base from J, leaving 10 bases between. There are 15 residues in the CDR3. Germline V gene lookup returns CDR1 SGHRS and CDR2 YFSETQ. The CDR3 DNA is TGCGCCAGCAGCTTGGGGAGGGGCAGGAACACTGAAGCTTTCTTT. Protein: CASSLGRGRNTEAFF.

This clonotype was counted many times. J is TRBJ2-5 and V is TRBV7-9, with TRBD2 identical over 11 bases. Germline V gene sequence: CDR1 SEHNR, CDR2 FQNEAQ (reference sequence). This CDR3 has 17 residues. The junction had 9 bases not matched to a gene; V was cut back by 5 bases and J by 1 base. The CDR3 reads CASSPGLGTSGQETQYF. CDR3 nucleotides: TGTGCCAGCAGCCCAGGATTAGGGACTAGCGGCCAAGAGACCCAGTACTTC.

The chain joins TRBV4-2 to TRBJ2-1, with TRBD1 matching over 8 bases. Trimming at V came to 1 base and at J to 8 bases, leaving 7 bases not matched to a gene. The CDR3 has 15 amino acids. The germline V gene encodes CDR1 LGHNA and CDR2 YNFKEQ. CDR3 coding DNA: TGTGCCAGCAGCCAAGTGTCAGGGGGCAAGGATGAGCAGTTCTTC. As protein: CASSQVSGGKDEQFF.

This clonotype has just a few counts. The chain joins TRBV5-1 to TRBJ2-3; D is unclear. The V and J ends lost 2 bases and 4 bases respectively, with 8 bases between them. From germline, CDR1 is SGHRS and CDR2 YFSETQ. CDR3 length: 13 residues. This CDR3 reads CASSLQQSDTQYF. CDR3 DNA: TGCGCCAGCAGCTTACAGCAATCAGATACGCAGTATTTT.